The 21 T cell receptor beta chains in this list originate from one sample, sequenced in a study of cytomegalovirus exposure and HLA in healthy donors. Vbeta (60) and Jbeta (13) primers were used in the PCR. Data came from immunoSEQ multiplex PCR; TCRdb stores just in-frame clones and leaves some out. The table shows more than 150,000 clones, with around 83% occurring only once. Material: PBMCs. The receptors derive from a woman aged 18-29 years in good health and CMV-seronegative.

The J gene is TRBJ2-5, the V gene TRBV6-5, with 9 bases lining up with TRBD1. Germline-derived CDR1 and CDR2 are MNHEY and SVGAGI. The CDR3 has 15 residues. V shed 5 bases and J 5 bases; nucleotides not matched to a gene: 9. In nucleotides, the CDR3 is TGTGCCAGCAGTGCCGGGACAGGGTTACGGGAGACCCAGTACTTC. It encodes CASSAGTGLRETQYF.

The V call is TRBV5-5, the J call TRBJ2-1; D unclear. V was trimmed by 4 bases and J by 12 bases, leaving 14 bases between them. The CDR3 is 12 residues long. Germline V CDR1 and CDR2: SGHKS, YYEKEE (reference sequence). The CDR3 is CASSLDLRLQFF. CDR3 DNA sequence: TGTGCCAGCAGCCTGGACCTGCGTTTGCAGTTCTTC.

This clone was picked up one time. The rearrangement joins TRBV7-9 to TRBJ1-2; D may be TRBD1 (5 bases). V was cut by 5 bases and J by 4 bases, with 11 bases left in between. The CDR3 loop spans 13 amino acids. The germline gives CDR1 SEHNR, CDR2 FQNEAQ (reference sequence). The CDR3, as DNA: TGTGCCAGCAGCCCCCGAGACAGCTATGGCTACACCTTC. Translation: CASSPRDSYGYTF. The full variable domain, in which reference TRBV7-9 and TRBJ1-2 provide the parts outside the CDR3, is DTGVSQNPRHKITKRGQNVTFRCDPISEHNRLYWYRQTLGQGPEFLTYFQNEAQLEKSRLLSDRFSAERPKGSFSTLEIQRTEQGDSAMYLCASSPRDSYGYTFGSGTRLTVV.

The gene calls are TRBV15 and TRBJ2-1; a possible D gene is TRBD2 (5 bases). CDR1 is LNHNV and CDR2 is YYDKDF in the germline V gene (reference sequence). The CDR3 spans 17 residues. V was pared by 1 base and J by 0 bases, with 13 bases between. The CDR3 loop reads CATSRVQLGSSYNEQFF. CDR3 nucleotides: TGTGCCACCAGCAGAGTTCAACTAGGGAGCTCCTACAATGAGCAGTTCTTC.

The CDR3: CASSLVPPGQPQPQHF. CDR3 sequence (DNA): TGTGCCAGCAGCTTGGTTCCCCCGGGACAGCCACAGCCCCAGCATTTT. J is TRBJ1-5 and V is TRBV5-5; 7 bases fit TRBD1. CDR3 length equals 16 residues. Germline V gives CDR1 SGHKS, CDR2 YYEKEE (reference sequence). V lost 0 bases, J lost 7 bases, and 10 bases stayed unmatched. Based on the CDR3 plus reference TRBV5-5 and TRBJ1-5, the full variable domain is DAGVTQSPTHLIKTRGQQVTLRCSPISGHKSVSWYQQVLGQGPQFIFQYYEKEERGRGNFPDRFSARQFPNYSSELNVNALLLGDSALYLCASSLVPPGQPQPQHFGDGTRLSIL.

This chain connects TRBV5-8 to TRBJ1-5; D unclear. This CDR3 has 13 amino acids. Germline V gives CDR1 SGHTS, CDR2 YDEGEE. V was shortened by 0 bases and J by 4 bases, with 5 bases between the two germline ends. This CDR3 is CASSLGLNQPQHF. In DNA form, the CDR3 reads TGTGCCAGCAGCTTGGGACTTAATCAGCCCCAGCATTTT. The variable domain in full, completed from reference TRBV5-8 and TRBJ1-5, reads EAGVTQSPTHLIKTRGQQATLRCSPISGHTSVYWYQQALGLGLQFLLWYDEGEERNRGNFPPRFSGRQFPNYSSELNVNALELEDSALYLCASSLGLNQPQHFGDGTRLSIL.

The chain recombines TRBV18 with TRBJ1-5; possible D gene TRBD1, 5 bases. This CDR3 comprises 15 residues. The V end lost 0 bases, the J end lost 7 bases, and 13 bases lay between the germline ends. Per the germline V gene, CDR1 is KGHSH and CDR2 is LQKENI. The CDR3 DNA follows: TGTGCCAGCTCACCACCGGGGGGAAGGGAACAGCCCCAGCATTTT. This encodes CASSPPGGREQPQHF.

The chain recombines TRBV5-4 with TRBJ2-5, with D tentatively TRBD2 (5 bases). The germline gives CDR1 SGHNT, CDR2 YYREEE (reference sequence). The CDR3 runs 14 residues. V was cut by 3 bases and J by 4 bases, with 13 bases left in between. CDR3 sequence: CASSSPEGGETQYF. For the CDR3, the DNA is TGTGCCAGCAGCTCTCCTGAGGGTGGAGAGACCCAGTACTTC.

The chain employs TRBV29-1 and TRBJ1-2; 8 bases agree with TRBD1. CDR3 length: 11 amino acids. Germline lookup yields CDR1 SQVTM and CDR2 ANQGSEA. After removal of 7 bases from V and 4 bases from J, the junction contained 2 bases not matched to a gene. The CDR3 region has the DNA TGCAGCGGGACAGGGTCCTATGGCTACACCTTC. Protein sequence: CSGTGSYGYTF.

The genes are TRBV27 and TRBJ2-1, with D unresolved. This CDR3 is 14 amino acids long. Trimming shortened V by 0 bases and J by 3 bases, and 6 bases separated the two germline ends. Germline CDR1 reads MNHEY; CDR2 reads SMNVEV (reference sequence). The CDR3 loop reads CASSLSASYNEQFF. The DNA of the CDR3 is TGTGCCAGCAGTTTATCCGCCAGCTACAATGAGCAGTTCTTC.

This clone has just a few counts. This chain joins TRBV5-1 and TRBJ2-7; a possible D gene is TRBD2 (6 bases). The CDR3 runs 13 residues. Between the trimmed V and J ends, which lost 3 bases and 2 bases, there was a span of 9 bases. CDR1 is SGHRS, CDR2 YFSETQ, per germline. The CDR3: CASSSGTPYEQYF. CDR3 coding DNA: TGCGCCAGCAGCTCCGGGACTCCCTACGAGCAGTACTTC. The full variable domain, completed using reference TRBV5-1 and TRBJ2-7, is KAGVTQTPRYLIKTRGQQVTLSCSPISGHRSVSWYQQTPGQGLQFLFEYFSETQRNKGNFPGRFSGRQFSNSRSEMNVSTLELGDSALYLCASSSGTPYEQYFGPGTRLTVT.

Only one count was recorded for this clone. The chain uses TRBV5-4 and TRBJ1-3, with TRBD1 matching 7 bases. V was clipped by 2 bases and J by 2 bases; unmatched bases: 4. The CDR3 contains 15 residues. Germline V gene data show CDR1 as SGHNT and CDR2 as YYREEE (reference sequence). CDR3 sequence (DNA): TGTGCCAGCAGCTTTCCAGGGGGAGCTGGAAACACCATATATTTT. Its translation is CASSFPGGAGNTIYF.

This clone was seen just once. V usage is TRBV9 and J usage is TRBJ2-2; TRBD1 agrees at 8 bases. This CDR3 has 17 amino acids. Germline lookup yields CDR1 SGDLS and CDR2 YYNGEE. After removal of 4 bases from V and 7 bases from J, the junction contained 15 bases not matched to a gene. The CDR3 reads CASSPSRTGKLGGELFF. CDR3 nucleotides: TGTGCCAGCAGCCCCTCCAGGACAGGGAAATTGGGCGGGGAGCTGTTTTTT.

The rearrangement uses TRBV19 and TRBJ2-4; TRBD1 might be the D (6 bases). The CDR3 is made up of 15 amino acids. Germline V gene lookup returns CDR1 LNHDA and CDR2 SQIVND (reference sequence). Trimming cost V 8 bases and J 2 bases, with 16 bases left between them. The DNA of the CDR3 is TGTGCCAGTTCCTCAAGGACAGCTTCCAAAAACATTCAGTACTTC. This sequence encodes CASSSRTASKNIQYF.

The chain has TRBV18 and TRBJ1-2; maybe TRBD1 (5 bases). This CDR3 contains 14 residues. Trimming took off 0 bases at V and 3 bases at J, with 8 bases between the two ends. The germline V gene has CDR1 KGHSH and CDR2 LQKENI. DNA for the CDR3: TGTGCCAGCTCACCACCTACCAGGGACTATGGCTACACCTTC. This sequence encodes CASSPPTRDYGYTF.

V and J are TRBV30 and TRBJ2-3, with 7 bases that match TRBD2. Germline V gene lookup returns CDR1 GTSNPN and CDR2 SVGIG (reference sequence). CDR3 size: 14 residues. The J segment lost 1 base and the V segment lost 4 bases, leaving 5 bases of the junction unmatched. CDR3 coding DNA: TGTGCCTGGATCAAGCGGGACCGCACAGATACGCAGTATTTT. This encodes CAWIKRDRTDTQYF.

V gene TRBV28 combines with J gene TRBJ2-7; TRBD2 aligns across 8 bases. The CDR3 covers 13 residues. The germline V gene has CDR1 MDHEN and CDR2 SYDVKM. The junction had 3 bases not matched to a gene; V was cut back by 6 bases and J by 2 bases. CDR3 coding DNA: TGTGCCAGCAGGGGGCGGGAGGCCTACGAGCAGTACTTC. Its protein is CASRGREAYEQYF.

This chain uses TRBV7-8 with TRBJ2-7; 7 bases fit TRBD2. The CDR3 is 15 amino acids. Germline V gene data show CDR1 as SGHVS and CDR2 as FQNEAQ. After removal of 7 bases from V and 2 bases from J, the junction contained 11 bases not matched to a gene. CDR3 residues: CASNSESGATYEQYF. The CDR3 bases are TGTGCCAGCAATTCAGAGAGCGGGGCTACCTACGAGCAGTACTTC.

The chain combines TRBV7-3 with TRBJ2-1, with TRBD2 matching over 10 bases. J was trimmed by 4 bases and V by 5 bases; bases with no gene match: 5. There are 15 residues in the CDR3. Germline V CDR1 and CDR2: SGHTA, FQGTGA. CDR3 loop: CASSPTSGYYNEQFF. The CDR3 DNA follows: TGTGCCAGCAGCCCGACTAGCGGGTATTACAATGAGCAGTTCTTC.

V gene TRBV28 combines with J gene TRBJ1-6; TRBD1 aligns across 7 bases. Losses at the gene ends were 5 bases for V and 7 bases for J; bases not matched to a gene: 20. CDR1 and CDR2 (germline): MDHEN, SYDVKM. The CDR3 length is 19 residues. CDR3 residues: CASSTTQGEFAFRNSPLHF. The CDR3 DNA reads as TGTGCCAGCAGTACCACGCAGGGGGAGTTTGCCTTTAGGAATTCACCCCTCCACTTT.

This sequence joins TRBV18 and TRBJ2-7; 9 positions agree with TRBD2. Germline CDR1 reads KGHSH; CDR2 reads LQKENI. This CDR3 has 16 amino acids. V lost 3 bases to trimming and J lost 7 bases; unmatched junction nucleotides: 13. The CDR3 region is CASSPAGSGRQGEQYF. The CDR3 nucleotides read TGTGCCAGCTCACCCGCGGGTAGCGGGAGACAAGGGGAGCAGTACTTC. The full variable domain, its missing parts supplied by reference TRBV18 and TRBJ2-7, is NAGVMQNPRHLVRRRGQEARLRCSPMKGHSHVYWYRQLPEEGLKFMVYLQKENIIDESGMPKERFSAEFPKEGPSILRIQQVVRGDSAAYFCASSPAGSGRQGEQYFGPGTRLTVT.